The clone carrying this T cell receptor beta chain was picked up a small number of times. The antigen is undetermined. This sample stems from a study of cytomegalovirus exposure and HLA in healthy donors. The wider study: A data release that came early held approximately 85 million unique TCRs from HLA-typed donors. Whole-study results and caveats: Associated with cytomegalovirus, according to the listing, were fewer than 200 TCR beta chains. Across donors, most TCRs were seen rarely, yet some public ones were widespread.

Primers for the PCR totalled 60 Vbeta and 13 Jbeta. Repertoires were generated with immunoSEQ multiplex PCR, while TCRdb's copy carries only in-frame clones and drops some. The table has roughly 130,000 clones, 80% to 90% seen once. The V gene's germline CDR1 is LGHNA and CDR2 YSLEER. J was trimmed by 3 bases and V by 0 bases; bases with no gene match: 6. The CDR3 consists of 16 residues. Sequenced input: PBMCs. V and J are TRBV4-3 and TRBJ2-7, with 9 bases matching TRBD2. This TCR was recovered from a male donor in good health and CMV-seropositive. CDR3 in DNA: TGCGCCAGCAGCCAAGATCAGCGGGAGGCCCGCTACGAGCAGTACTTC. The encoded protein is CASSQDQREARYEQYF.